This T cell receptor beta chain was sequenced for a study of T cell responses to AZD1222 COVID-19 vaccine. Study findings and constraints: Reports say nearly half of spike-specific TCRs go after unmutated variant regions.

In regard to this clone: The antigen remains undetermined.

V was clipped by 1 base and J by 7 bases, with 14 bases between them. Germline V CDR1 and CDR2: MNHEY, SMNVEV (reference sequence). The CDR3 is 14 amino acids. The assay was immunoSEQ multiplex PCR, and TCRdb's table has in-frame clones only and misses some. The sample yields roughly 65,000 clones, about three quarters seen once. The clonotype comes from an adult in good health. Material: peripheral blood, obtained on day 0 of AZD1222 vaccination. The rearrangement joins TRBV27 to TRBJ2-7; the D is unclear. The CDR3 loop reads CASSLLDGFREQYF. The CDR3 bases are TGTGCCAGCAGTTTATTGGACGGCTTTAGGGAGCAGTACTTC.